The 32 T cell receptor beta chains in this list originate from one sample, sequenced in a study of T cells of healthy individuals. MiXCR, applied by TCRdb to the 5' RACE reads, yields one record per CDR3 protein. The table lists about 96,000 distinct CDR3 sequences, 15% to 20% of them singletons, with roughly 6.1% in the top ten. The source is a human donor in good health.

This clonotype was observed at least ten times. The rearrangement uses TRBV18 and TRBJ2-7; 9 bases map to TRBD1. The CDR3 totals 14 residues. V was pared by 4 bases and J by 0 bases, with 1 base of the junction left unmatched. Germline V gives CDR1 KGHSH, CDR2 LQKENI. The CDR3, as DNA: TGTGCCAGCTCACGGACAGGGGACTCCTACGAGCAGTACTTC. This translates into CASSRTGDSYEQYF. The whole variable domain, remainder taken from reference TRBV18 and TRBJ2-7, is NAGVMQNPRHLVRRRGQEARLRCSPMKGHSHVYWYRQLPEEGLKFMVYLQKENIIDESGMPKERFSAEFPKEGPSILRIQQVVRGDSAAYFCASSRTGDSYEQYFGPGTRLTVT.

In this sample, this clonotype turned up a few times. The chain is built from TRBV5-4 and TRBJ2-3, with 7 positions matching TRBD2. The ends lost 3 bases at V and 0 bases at J; junction bases unmatched: 4. Germline V gene data show CDR1 as SGHNT and CDR2 as YYREEE (reference sequence). The CDR3 totals 15 residues. CDR3 DNA sequence: TGTGCCAGCAGCTGGACTAGGGCCAGCACAGATACGCAGTATTTT. It translates to CASSWTRASTDTQYF.

This clonotype showed up just a few times. The chain joins TRBV5-1 to TRBJ2-2; D is uncertain. The CDR3 has 13 amino acids. Germline V gene lookup returns CDR1 SGHRS and CDR2 YFSETQ. V was trimmed by 3 bases and J by 1 base, leaving 4 bases between them. The CDR3: CASSSQNTGELFF. The CDR3 nucleotides are TGCGCCAGCAGCTCCCAGAACACCGGGGAGCTGTTTTTT.

This clonotype was seen at least ten times. The rearrangement links TRBV10-3 to TRBJ1-3; D gene unclear. CDR1 is ENHRY, CDR2 SYGVKD, per germline. Trimming left V 2 bases short and J 0 bases short, with 8 bases between. The CDR3 is made up of 15 amino acids. CDR3 region: CAISEQAVSGNTIYF. In DNA form, the CDR3 reads TGTGCCATCAGTGAGCAGGCCGTCTCTGGAAACACCATATATTTT.

This clonotype counts as medium-sized. The gene calls are TRBV28 and TRBJ2-1; tentatively, D is TRBD2 (6 bases). This CDR3 is 12 amino acids long. Germline V gene lookup returns CDR1 MDHEN and CDR2 SYDVKM. V was trimmed by 5 bases and J by 10 bases, leaving 12 bases between them. This CDR3 is CASSASEGEQFF. DNA for the CDR3: TGTGCCAGCAGTGCCTCGGAGGGAGAGCAGTTCTTC.

The chain links TRBV11-1 to TRBJ2-2, with D hard to call. CDR1 SGHAT and CDR2 FQDESV come from the germline V gene (reference sequence). The CDR3 has 17 amino acids. V shed 1 base and J shed 3 bases, with 15 bases lying between them. CDR3 sequence (DNA): TGTGCCAGCAGCTTAGAAGAAGGCTCCCCGCACACCGGGGAGCTGTTTTTT. This translates into CASSLEEGSPHTGELFF.

CDR3 DNA sequence: TGTGCCAGCAGTTACCCACCGGGCGGTTTTGGCGTGTCCATACAGCAGTTCTTC. Translated, it gives CASSYPPGGFGVSIQQFF. This chain links TRBV6-2 or TRBV6-3 with TRBJ2-1; D not resolved. Germline values: CDR1 MNHEY, CDR2 SVGEGT. This CDR3 is 18 amino acids long. V was clipped by 2 bases and J by 11 bases, with 28 bases between them.

V is TRBV7-2 and J is TRBJ2-3, with unresolved D. CDR3 length: 14 amino acids. The V gene's germline CDR1 is SGHTA and CDR2 FQGNSA. The V end was cut by 2 bases, the J end by 2 bases, with 8 bases between. CDR3 protein: CASSLNPDTDTQYF. As DNA, the CDR3 is TGTGCCAGCAGCTTAAATCCTGACACAGATACGCAGTATTTT.

The chain uses TRBV6-5 and TRBJ2-7; 7 bases fit TRBD1. CDR1 and CDR2 from the germline V gene are MNHEY and SVGAGI. This CDR3 is built from 14 residues. With 8 bases clipped from V and 6 bases from J, the junction kept 13 bases outside the gene matches. The CDR3 nucleotides are TGTGCCAGCGCCCGAGGACAGGAATTGGGCGAGCAGTACTTC. Protein sequence: CASARGQELGEQYF.

This clonotype was recorded at least ten times. The V and J genes are TRBV6-6 and TRBJ1-1; D is unresolved. Germline CDR1 is MNHNY and CDR2 is SVGAGI (reference sequence). CDR3 size: 15 residues. V lost 4 bases to trimming and J lost 4 bases, with 16 bases between them. Here the CDR3 DNA reads TGTGCCAGCAGTTTTCCCGTAGGCAGTCGCACTGAAGCTTTCTTT. Protein: CASSFPVGSRTEAFF.

This clonotype occurred many times. The rearrangement joins TRBV4-1 to TRBJ2-2; D call uncertain. V was shortened by 1 base and J by 1 base, with 10 bases between the two germline ends. In germline, CDR1 is MGHRA, CDR2 YSYEKL. The CDR3 totals 16 residues. The CDR3: CASSQVPRVNTGELFF. The DNA for the CDR3 is TGCGCCAGCAGCCAAGTGCCGAGAGTGAACACCGGGGAGCTGTTTTTT.

This rearrangement joins TRBV28 to TRBJ2-1; no clear D gene. The CDR3 has 13 residues. V lost 5 bases to trimming and J lost 3 bases, with 8 bases between them. CDR1 is MDHEN and CDR2 is SYDVKM in the germline V gene. As DNA, the CDR3 is TGTGCCAGCAGTCTCGAGTACTACAATGAGCAGTTCTTC. It yields the protein CASSLEYYNEQFF.

To note about this clonotype: A read error may explain this, as a much larger clone is one base away. This chain uses TRBV29-1 with TRBJ2-3; tentatively, D is TRBD1 or TRBD2 (5 bases each). The CDR3 runs to 14 residues. Germline-derived CDR1 and CDR2 are SQVTM and ANQGSEA. The CDR3 loop reads CSVGGPLSTETQYF. For the CDR3, the DNA is TGCAGCGTTGGGGGACCGCTTAGCACAGAAACGCAGTATTTT.

This clonotype was detected only a few times. The chain carries TRBV4-1 and TRBJ2-7; possible D gene TRBD2, 5 bases. The CDR3 sequence is 16 residues long. Looked up from germline, CDR1 is MGHRA and CDR2 is YSYEKL. V dropped 0 bases and J dropped 0 bases, with 12 bases sitting between them. The CDR3 sequence is CASSQDPLGSSYEQYF. The DNA for the CDR3 is TGCGCCAGCAGCCAAGATCCACTAGGGAGCTCCTACGAGCAGTACTTC.

In this sample, this clonotype turned up many times. The chain is built from TRBV5-8 and TRBJ1-1; D gene unclear. Looked up from germline, CDR1 is SGHTS and CDR2 is YDEGEE. This CDR3 has 16 amino acids. Trimming removed 4 bases from V and 1 base from J, with 17 bases in between. The CDR3 sequence is CASSGGFGITNTEAFF. The CDR3 coding sequence is TGTGCCAGCAGCGGTGGATTCGGTATAACGAACACTGAAGCTTTCTTT.

This clonotype was detected many times. This chain's CDR3 is CSASGSVSSNQPQHF. CDR3 nucleotides: TGCAGTGCTAGTGGTTCGGTTTCTAGCAATCAGCCCCAGCATTTT. The gene calls are TRBV20-1 and TRBJ1-5; D is unresolved. Trimming removed 3 bases at V and 0 bases at J, with 12 bases between. The CDR3 runs to 15 residues. Germline V lookup: CDR1 DFQATT, CDR2 SNEGSKA (reference sequence).

The V gene is TRBV19, the J gene TRBJ2-1; TRBD2 matches at 7 bases. Germline trimming cut 5 bases from V and 8 bases from J; bases unmatched to any gene: 6. The CDR3 is 13 residues long. Per the germline V gene, CDR1 is LNHDA and CDR2 is SQIVND (reference sequence). CDR3 coding DNA: TGTGCCAGTAGTCCCCGACTAGCCGATGAGCAGTTCTTC. Encoded protein: CASSPRLADEQFF.

Remarks on this clonotype: A much larger clone is a single base away; this may be a read error. CDR3 sequence: CASSRSGSNCEQYF. The DNA for the CDR3 is TGCGCCAGCAGCCGTAGCGGGAGTAATTGCGAGCAGTACTTC. The chain couples TRBV5-1 to TRBJ2-7, with TRBD2 matching 9 bases. Per germline, CDR1 SGHRS and CDR2 YFSETQ. V shed 4 bases and J 6 bases; nucleotides not matched to a gene: 8. The CDR3 consists of 14 residues.

This clonotype occurred a few times. The chain is built from TRBV2 and TRBJ2-7; tentative D call: TRBD2 (6 bases). Between the trimmed V and J ends, which lost 7 bases and 3 bases, there was a span of 16 bases. The CDR3 has 14 amino acids. Germline values: CDR1 SNHLY, CDR2 FYNNEI. DNA of the CDR3: TGTGCCAGCACCCCCCCTAGCGCGAACTACGAGCAGTACTTC. Its translation: CASTPPSANYEQYF.

The chain links TRBV19 to TRBJ2-7; 8 nucleotides line up with TRBD2. Germline V gives CDR1 LNHDA, CDR2 SQIVND (reference sequence). V trimming: 7 bases; J trimming: 6 bases; junction bases outside the gene matches: 8. The CDR3 length is 13 residues. CDR3 DNA: TGTGCCAGTAAGAGTAGCGGGACGGGCGAGCAGTACTTC. Residues: CASKSSGTGEQYF.

This chain joins TRBV11-2 and TRBJ2-1; D unclear. This CDR3 has 13 amino acids. Trimming took 5 bases from V and 6 from J, leaving 11 bases between them. In germline, CDR1 is SGHAT, CDR2 FQNNGV. CDR3 protein: CASSIPGFNEQFF. Here the CDR3 DNA reads TGTGCCAGCAGCATCCCCGGGTTCAATGAGCAGTTCTTC.

This clonotype was counted a few times. V is TRBV28 and J is TRBJ2-5, with D perhaps TRBD1 or TRBD2 (5 bases each). The CDR3 loop spans 13 amino acids. V lost 5 bases, J lost 3 bases, and 10 bases lay in between. The V gene's germline CDR1 is MDHEN and CDR2 SYDVKM. CDR3 nucleotides: TGTGCCAGCAGTGGGACCGGAAAAGAGACCCAGTACTTC. Its translation: CASSGTGKETQYF.

This clonotype was seen a handful of times. This chain uses TRBV12-3 or TRBV12-4 with TRBJ2-7, with D possibly matching TRBD2 (5 bases). V lost 0 bases to trimming and J lost 3 bases, with 6 bases between them. CDR3 length: 13 residues. CDR3 nucleotides: TGTGCCAGCAGTTTAGCGGAGGACTACGAGCAGTACTTC. Residues: CASSLAEDYEQYF.

This clonotype turned up a few times. V gene TRBV7-6 combines with J gene TRBJ1-6, with 7 bases that match TRBD1. Per the germline V gene, CDR1 is SGHVS and CDR2 is FNYEAQ. There are 15 residues in the CDR3. V was clipped by 2 bases and J by 5 bases; unmatched bases: 3. Here the CDR3 reads CASSLQGGDNSPLHF. DNA for the CDR3: TGTGCCAGCAGCTTACAGGGGGGAGATAATTCACCCCTCCACTTT.

In this sample, this clonotype turned up a few times. The chain recombines TRBV6-6 with TRBJ1-5; 9 bases align to TRBD1. V shed 4 bases, J shed 6 bases, and the junction held 4 bases outside the gene matches. Germline CDR1 reads MNHNY; CDR2 reads SVGAGI (reference sequence). The CDR3 loop spans 14 amino acids. CDR3 sequence reads: CASSFGQGSQPQHF. The CDR3 DNA reads TGTGCCAGCAGTTTTGGACAGGGGAGTCAGCCCCAGCATTTT.

This clonotype was detected many times. V is TRBV20-1 and J is TRBJ2-2, with 10 bases fitting TRBD2. V trimming: 0 bases; J trimming: 3 bases; junction bases outside the gene matches: 4. Germline values: CDR1 DFQATT, CDR2 SNEGSKA (reference sequence). The CDR3 runs 16 residues. DNA of the CDR3: TGCAGTGCTAGAGATTTAAGCGGGGGGGACACCGGGGAGCTGTTTTTT. Translation: CSARDLSGGDTGELFF.

This clonotype was counted between two and nine times. This chain connects TRBV28 to TRBJ2-5; 11 bases are shared with TRBD2. Germline CDR1 MDHEN, CDR2 SYDVKM. The CDR3 is made up of 17 amino acids. After removal of 6 bases from V and 2 bases from J, the junction contained 11 bases not matched to a gene. DNA of the CDR3: TGTGCCAGCAGCCCGATTGCCGGGACTAGCGGTCAAGAGACCCAGTACTTC. This sequence encodes CASSPIAGTSGQETQYF. The variable domain in full, with the rest retrieved from reference TRBV28 and TRBJ2-5, is DVKVTQSSRYLVKRTGEKVFLECVQDMDHENMFWYRQDPGLGLRLIYFSYDVKMKEKGDIPEGYSVSREKKERFSLILESASTNQTSMYLCASSPIAGTSGQETQYFGPGTRLLVL.

The chain employs TRBV12-3 or TRBV12-4 and TRBJ2-5; the D gene is possibly TRBD2 (5 bases). Deletions cut 3 bases from V and 1 base from J, with 9 bases between. CDR3 length: 14 amino acids. The CDR3 region has the DNA TGTGCCAGCAGTTTGAGGGTTCTCCAAGAGACCCAGTACTTC. Its protein product is CASSLRVLQETQYF.

CDR3 region: CSTRGGGLKGIQYF. The DNA of the CDR3 is TGCAGTACCAGGGGGGGAGGCCTTAAGGGGATTCAGTACTTC. The chain couples TRBV20-1 to TRBJ2-4; D might be TRBD1 or TRBD2, each matching 7 bases. CDR3 length: 14 amino acids. Germline values: CDR1 DFQATT, CDR2 SNEGSKA (reference sequence). V shed 8 bases and J shed 10 bases, with 24 bases lying between them.

This chain uses TRBV15 with TRBJ1-1, with D tentatively TRBD1 (5 bases). V was pared by 3 bases and J by 7 bases, with 15 bases between. CDR1 is LNHNV, CDR2 YYDKDF, per germline (reference sequence). This CDR3 has 14 amino acids. CDR3 protein: CATSRGPGGSEAFF. DNA for the CDR3: TGTGCCACCAGCAGGGGCCCCGGGGGGAGTGAAGCTTTCTTT.

This rearrangement joins TRBV12-3 or TRBV12-4 to TRBJ1-2; 8 bases map to TRBD1. With 6 bases clipped from V and 6 bases from J, the junction kept 6 bases outside the gene matches. This CDR3 contains 13 residues. The CDR3 here is CASREQGDDGYTF. CDR3 DNA: TGTGCCAGCAGGGAACAGGGGGACGATGGCTACACCTTC.

The chain recombines TRBV12-3 or TRBV12-4 with TRBJ2-1; TRBD2 agrees at 7 bases. The CDR3 length is 16 residues. The ends lost 3 bases at V and 9 bases at J; junction bases unmatched: 14. The CDR3 DNA reads TGTGCCAGCAGTTTGCAGAGGGCGGGGGTCGAGAGTGAGCAGTTCTTC. Protein product: CASSLQRAGVESEQFF.